The 23 T cell receptor beta chains given below trace back to one sample, sequenced in a study of metastatic and nonmetastatic thyroid tumors. TCRdb used MiXCR to call clones anew from the PCR reads. The repertoire holds some 84,000 clones, with 7.5% to 9% as singletons. None of the patients had undergone any treatment ahead of thyroid surgery. The sample was blood. The receptor source for this set is a female donor with papillary thyroid cancer or a benign thyroid nodule (not recorded which). Some clones in this sample may be carry-over from other donors' samples.

This clone showed up just a few times. The V gene is TRBV7-3, the J gene TRBJ2-7; D perhaps matches TRBD2 (6 bases). The CDR3 covers 12 residues. Per germline, CDR1 SGHTA and CDR2 FQGTGA. The germline V and J ends were trimmed by 4 bases and 7 bases, with 11 bases remaining between them. The CDR3 here is CASSSGEREQYF. As DNA, the CDR3 is TGTGCCAGCAGCTCGGGGGAGAGAGAGCAGTACTTC.

This clone was found a few times. The chain uses TRBV5-1 and TRBJ2-5; D gene unclear. Germline CDR1 reads SGHRS; CDR2 reads YFSETQ. The CDR3 contains 12 residues. V lost 4 bases to trimming and J lost 5 bases, with 9 bases between them. The chain's CDR3 is CASSRGAETQYF. For the CDR3, the DNA is TGCGCCAGCAGCAGAGGTGCCGAGACCCAGTACTTC.

This clone has a handful of counts. A much bigger clone sits one base away, suggesting this may be a read error. The rearrangement uses TRBV2 and TRBJ1-1, with TRBD1 matching over 8 bases. Per the germline V gene, CDR1 is SNHLY and CDR2 is FYNNEI. Losses at the gene ends were 4 bases for V and 5 bases for J; bases not matched to a gene: 6. The CDR3 covers 14 residues. The CDR3 is CASSGYRGKTEAFF. CDR3 sequence (DNA): TGTGCCAGCAGTGGATACAGGGGGAAAACTGAAGCTTTCTTT.

This clone occurred a few times. The chain recombines TRBV19 with TRBJ2-2; possibly TRBD1 or TRBD2 for D (5 bases each). The germline CDR1 and CDR2 sequences are LNHDA and SQIVND (reference sequence). Deletions cut 7 bases from V and 3 bases from J, with 12 bases between. The CDR3 is 14 amino acids. This chain's CDR3 is CASTTGADTGELFF. The CDR3 coding sequence is TGTGCCAGTACCACCGGGGCAGACACCGGGGAGCTGTTTTTT.

Concerning this clone: Different DNA sequences within this sample yield the same CDR3. The chain combines TRBV18 with TRBJ1-1, with D hard to call. V dropped 5 bases and J dropped 2 bases, with 12 bases sitting between them. This CDR3 region has 14 residues. CDR1 and CDR2 (germline): KGHSH, LQKENI. CDR3 sequence reads: CASSAASDNTEAFF. CDR3 in DNA: TGTGCCAGCTCAGCGGCATCTGACAACACTGAAGCTTTCTTT.

This clone was observed many times. This chain joins TRBV7-9 and TRBJ1-1; D not resolved. V lost 5 bases to trimming and J lost 1 base, with 11 bases between them. The CDR3 runs to 14 residues. The germline V gene encodes CDR1 SEHNR and CDR2 FQNEAQ (reference sequence). DNA of the CDR3: TGTGCCAGCAGCCCACGAGGAGGGAACACTGAAGCTTTCTTT. Its protein is CASSPRGGNTEAFF.

This clone has ten or more counts. The rearrangement joins TRBV2 to TRBJ2-1, with D hard to call. Germline V gene sequence: CDR1 SNHLY, CDR2 FYNNEI. The CDR3 covers 13 residues. Between the trimmed V and J ends, which lost 7 bases and 4 bases, there was a span of 11 bases. The CDR3 loop reads CASILDIYNEQFF. The CDR3 DNA reads as TGTGCCAGCATACTTGACATTTACAATGAGCAGTTCTTC.

The sample holds many counts of this clone. The rearrangement uses TRBV10-1 and TRBJ1-1; tentatively, D is TRBD1 (5 bases). Germline CDR1 WNHNN, CDR2 SYGVQD (reference sequence). CDR3 length: 15 amino acids. Trimming cost V 3 bases and J 0 bases, with 11 bases left between them. CDR3: CASSDGGLLNTEAFF. CDR3 nucleotides: TGCGCCAGCAGTGACGGGGGACTTTTGAACACTGAAGCTTTCTTT.

There are many counts of this clone. CDR3 amino acids: CASSPAGAGYTDTQYF. Here the CDR3 DNA reads TGTGCCAGCAGCCCGGCCGGAGCGGGGTACACAGATACGCAGTATTTT. The V and J genes are TRBV7-3 and TRBJ2-3; 7 nucleotides align to TRBD2. The CDR3 is made up of 16 amino acids. CDR1 SGHTA and CDR2 FQGTGA come from the germline V gene. The V gene end was trimmed by 5 bases and the J gene end by 2 bases; junction bases not matched to a gene: 10. Looking up the rest from reference TRBV7-3 and TRBJ2-3 gives the full variable domain: GAGVSQTPSNKVTEKGKYVELRCDPISGHTALYWYRQSLGQGPEFLIYFQGTGAADDSGLPNDRFFAVRPEGSVSTLKIQRTERGDSAVYLCASSPAGAGYTDTQYFGPGTRLTVL.

This clone was picked up many times. This rearrangement joins TRBV5-1 to TRBJ2-7; D is possibly TRBD1 (6 bases). The ends were cut back, 1 base at V and 6 bases at J, with 17 bases in the middle. This CDR3 is built from 15 residues. Germline loops: CDR1 SGHRS, CDR2 YFSETQ. The chain's CDR3 is CASSLTQGPNCEQYF. DNA for the CDR3: TGCGCCAGCAGCTTGACCCAGGGGCCGAACTGCGAGCAGTACTTC.

This clone turned up a few times. This chain links TRBV12-3 or TRBV12-4 with TRBJ1-1; D gene uncertain. CDR3 size: 12 residues. V was cut by 4 bases and J by 6 bases, with 9 bases left in between. The CDR3 loop reads CASSYRGAEAFF. In nucleotides, the CDR3 is TGTGCCAGCAGTTACCGAGGCGCTGAAGCTTTCTTT.

The chain couples TRBV3-1 to TRBJ1-6; 7 nucleotides match TRBD1. Germline V gene lookup returns CDR1 LGHDT and CDR2 YNNKEL (reference sequence). The CDR3 runs to 14 residues. V was clipped by 5 bases and J by 7 bases; unmatched bases: 5. In nucleotides, the CDR3 is TGTGCCAGCAGCGACAGGGTGGAAAATTCACCCCTCCACTTT. Translation: CASSDRVENSPLHF.

This clone occurred many times. The chain has TRBV14 and TRBJ2-7; D call uncertain. The CDR3 is 13 residues long. The germline V gene has CDR1 SGHDN and CDR2 FVKESK. The V gene lost 2 bases and the J gene lost 1 base, with 6 bases spanning the gap. The CDR3, as DNA: TGTGCCAGCAGCCAATCCATATCCTACGAGCAGTACTTC. Amino acids: CASSQSISYEQYF.

Turning to this clone: A much larger clone sits a single nucleotide away, making a read error possible. The same CDR3 is also encoded by other DNA sequences in this sample. The chain uses TRBV12-3 or TRBV12-4 and TRBJ2-6; the D is unclear. V was cut by 3 bases and J by 2 bases, with 8 bases left in between. The CDR3 consists of 15 residues. DNA of the CDR3: TGTGCCAGCAGTTTTGCTGGCACTGGGGCCAACGTCCTGACTTTC. Translated, it gives CASSFAGTGANVLTF.

The rearrangement joins TRBV3-1 to TRBJ2-1; 7 bases align to TRBD1. CDR3 length equals 15 residues. Per the germline V gene, CDR1 is LGHDT and CDR2 is YNNKEL (reference sequence). The ends lost 5 bases at V and 2 bases at J; junction bases unmatched: 6. The CDR3: CASSNRDRTYNEQFF. For the CDR3, the DNA is TGTGCCAGCAGCAATCGGGACAGAACCTACAATGAGCAGTTCTTC.

This clone was recorded at least ten times. The CDR3 region is CASTREGSSYNEQFF. CDR3 DNA: TGTGCCAGCACCAGAGAGGGGTCCTCCTACAATGAGCAGTTCTTC. The chain combines TRBV2 with TRBJ2-1; D assignment may be TRBD1 or TRBD2 (5 bases each). CDR1 SNHLY and CDR2 FYNNEI come from the germline V gene. V was trimmed by 7 bases and J by 0 bases, leaving 13 bases between them. This CDR3 is 15 amino acids long.

This clone was seen repeatedly, ten times or more. The chain has TRBV10-2 and TRBJ1-3; the D gene is possibly TRBD1 (5 bases). The CDR3 is 13 amino acids. Trimming stripped 9 bases from V and 4 bases from J, with 13 bases between. Germline CDR1 is WSHSY and CDR2 is SAAADI. The CDR3, as DNA: TGCGCCAGTACAGGATCGGCAGGAAACACCATATATTTT. Translating it yields CASTGSAGNTIYF.

Only a few counts were recorded for this clone. V gene TRBV19 combines with J gene TRBJ2-5, with TRBD2 identical over 10 bases. The ends lost 3 bases at V and 5 bases at J; junction bases unmatched: 3. Germline CDR1 is LNHDA and CDR2 is SQIVND (reference sequence). The CDR3 length is 14 residues. The CDR3 nucleotides read TGTGCCAGTAGTATGAGCGGGGGGGGGGAGACCCAGTACTTC. It specifies CASSMSGGGETQYF.

The gene calls are TRBV9 and TRBJ2-3; 11 bases align to TRBD2. Germline assignment: CDR1 SGDLS and CDR2 YYNGEE. The CDR3 totals 16 residues. Trimming cost V 5 bases and J 2 bases; bases outside gene matches: 7. CDR3 residues: CASRESSGGATDTQYF. The CDR3, as DNA: TGTGCCAGCAGAGAAAGTAGCGGGGGGGCCACAGATACGCAGTATTTT.

This clone was observed many times. The genes are TRBV5-4 and TRBJ2-3; D ambiguous. V was pared by 2 bases and J by 2 bases, with 15 bases between. Germline CDR1 is SGHNT and CDR2 is YYREEE (reference sequence). The CDR3 loop spans 16 amino acids. The CDR3 sequence is CASSFGLIANTDTQYF. In nucleotides, the CDR3 is TGTGCCAGCAGCTTCGGTCTTATCGCGAACACAGATACGCAGTATTTT.

This rearrangement joins TRBV19 to TRBJ1-5; the match to TRBD1 covers 7 bases. V lost 1 base and J lost 4; bases outside the gene matches: 7. This CDR3 is 16 amino acids long. Per germline, CDR1 LNHDA and CDR2 SQIVND (reference sequence). CDR3 nucleotide sequence: TGTGCCAGTAGTATAGTGGGACAGCGAGGGAATCAGCCCCAGCATTTT. The encoded protein is CASSIVGQRGNQPQHF.

This clone has ten or more counts. J is TRBJ2-7 and V is TRBV27, with D maybe TRBD2 (5 bases). Germline-derived CDR1 and CDR2 are MNHEY and SMNVEV (reference sequence). The CDR3 extends over 14 amino acids. The V and J ends lost 2 bases and 0 bases respectively, with 8 bases between them. The CDR3 DNA follows: TGTGCCAGCAGTTTAGCCCGGGGCTCCTACGAGCAGTACTTC. It encodes CASSLARGSYEQYF.

V gene TRBV20-1 combines with J gene TRBJ2-7, with TRBD1 identical over 9 bases. CDR3 length: 14 residues. The germline V gene has CDR1 DFQATT and CDR2 SNEGSKA (reference sequence). V dropped 2 bases and J dropped 5; count of bases not matched to a gene: 7. The CDR3 protein is CSARPGQGMNEQYF. The CDR3 region has the DNA TGCAGTGCTAGACCAGGACAGGGGATGAACGAGCAGTACTTC.